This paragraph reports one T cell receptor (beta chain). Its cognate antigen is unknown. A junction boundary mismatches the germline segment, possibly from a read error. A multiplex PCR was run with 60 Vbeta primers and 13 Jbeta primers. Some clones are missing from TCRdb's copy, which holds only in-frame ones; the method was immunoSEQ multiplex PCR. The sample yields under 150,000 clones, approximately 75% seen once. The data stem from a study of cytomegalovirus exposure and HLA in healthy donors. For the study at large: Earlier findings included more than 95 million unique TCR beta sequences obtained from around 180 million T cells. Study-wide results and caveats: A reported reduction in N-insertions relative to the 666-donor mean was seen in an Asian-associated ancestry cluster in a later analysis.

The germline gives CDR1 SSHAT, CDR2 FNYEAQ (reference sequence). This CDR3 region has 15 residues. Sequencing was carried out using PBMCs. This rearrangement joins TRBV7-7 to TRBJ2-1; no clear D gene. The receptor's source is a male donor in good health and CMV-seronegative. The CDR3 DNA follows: TGTGCTAGCAGCCCCGAGAAGAACTCCTACAATGAGCAGTTCTTC. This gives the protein CASSPEKNSYNEQFF.